The subject of this entry is one T cell receptor (beta chain). The entry originates in a study of blood T cell repertoires in COVID-19. Study-wide background: COVID-19 samples collected from the United States, Italy and Spain covered acute and convalescent phases. Sample material is recorded as cDNA or gDNA derived from T cells, B-cell-depleted T cells, or PBMCs.

The assay was immunoSEQ multiplex PCR, and TCRdb's table has in-frame clones only and misses some. Of 200,000 to 250,000 clones listed, approximately 90% are singletons. Looked up from germline, CDR1 is SGHAT and CDR2 is FQDESV (reference sequence). The ends lost 1 base at V and 2 bases at J; junction bases unmatched: 5. The CDR3 has 15 amino acids. The sample taken for sequencing was peripheral blood. This rearrangement joins TRBV11-1 to TRBJ2-7; 7 bases fit TRBD1. The origin of this receptor is a man of 80 years or more with acute or convalescent COVID-19. This CDR3 reads CASSLVSQGAYEQYF. The CDR3 nucleotides are TGTGCCAGCAGCTTAGTATCCCAGGGGGCCTACGAGCAGTACTTC. Drawing the rest from reference TRBV11-1 and TRBJ2-7, the complete variable domain is EAEVAQSPRYKITEKSQAVAFWCDPISGHATLYWYRQILGQGPELLVQFQDESVVDDSQLPKDRFSAERLKGVDSTLKIQPAELGDSAMYLCASSLVSQGAYEQYFGPGTRLTVT.